This is a list of T cell receptor beta chains from one sample in a study of CD4 T cells in relation to SARS-CoV-2 and coronaviruses. TCRdb's table, derived via immunoSEQ multiplex PCR, lists solely in-frame clones and lacks some. The sample lists 25,000 to 35,000 clones, about three quarters occurring once. These receptors have no identified antigens. The sequencing sample was made of CD4+ T cells from PBMCs, cultured in vitro. Receptors originate from a human donor in good health. Both conserved end residues are part of each CDR3. Fields, in order: D gene, V gene, J gene, clone size, CDR3 protein, CDR3 DNA. A D gene is named only where the DNA matches it firmly. Part of the rows lack a size; the others show once, few, many or a class for expanded clones.

TRBD1	TRBV10-3	TRBJ1-3	-	CAIKGQATGNTIYF	TGTGCCATCAAAGGACAGGCTACTGGAAACACCATATATTTT
-	TRBV4-2	TRBJ2-7	few	CASRHGRRGGEQYF	TGTGCCAGCAGACACGGGCGTCGTGGGGGCGAGCAGTACTTC
-	TRBV12-3/TRBV12-4	TRBJ1-2	-	CASSLRANYGYTF	TGTGCCAGCAGTTTGAGGGCAAACTATGGCTACACCTTC
-	TRBV19	TRBJ1-6	-	CASSINWTPHDSPLHF	TGTGCCAGTAGTATAAATTGGACACCGCATGATTCACCCCTCCACTTT
-	TRBV19	TRBJ2-3	-	CASSKGWPDTQYF	TGTGCCAGTAGTAAGGGGTGGCCAGATACGCAGTATTTT
TRBD2	TRBV7-2	TRBJ2-1	-	CASSSPGLGYNEQFF	TGTGCCAGCAGCTCACCGGGACTAGGATACAATGAGCAGTTCTTC
-	TRBV6-2/TRBV6-3	TRBJ1-2	-	CASSYSVGGNGYTF	TGTGCCAGCAGTTACTCCGTAGGGGGGAATGGCTACACCTTC
-	TRBV12-5	TRBJ1-2	-	CASGLVRTFHTF	TGTGCTAGTGGTTTGGTACGGACTTTCCACACCTTC
-	TRBV6-2/TRBV6-3	TRBJ2-7	-	CASSTRREVNEQYF	TGTGCCAGCAGTACCAGAAGGGAGGTTAACGAGCAGTACTTC
TRBD2	TRBV6-2/TRBV6-3	TRBJ2-1	-	CASSPAGGYNEQFF	TGTGCCAGCAGCCCAGCGGGAGGGTACAATGAGCAGTTCTTC
-	TRBV11-2	TRBJ2-2	-	CASSLKVRGEGNTGELFF	TGTGCCAGCAGCTTAAAAGTGAGGGGGGAGGGTAACACCGGGGAGCTGTTTTTT
-	TRBV7-2	TRBJ2-5	-	CASSLAKGAGETQYF	TGTGCCAGCAGCTTAGCGAAAGGGGCGGGTGAGACCCAGTACTTC
-	TRBV11-2	TRBJ2-6	-	CASSSRVGGGANVLTF	TGTGCCAGCAGCTCCCGGGTAGGGGGTGGGGCCAACGTCCTGACTTTC
-	TRBV7-2	TRBJ2-3	-	CASSSRGGLTDTQYF	TGTGCCAGCAGCTCTAGGGGGGGACTCACAGATACGCAGTATTTT
-	TRBV7-3	TRBJ2-2	-	CASSPREVGTGELFF	TGTGCCAGCAGCCCCCGCGAAGTTGGCACCGGGGAGCTGTTTTTT
-	TRBV9	TRBJ2-7	-	CASSESAGPTYEQYF	TGTGCCAGCAGCGAATCCGCGGGTCCCACCTACGAGCAGTACTTC
-	TRBV30	TRBJ2-3	-	CAWRERGTDTQYF	TGTGCCTGGCGGGAGCGGGGCACAGATACGCAGTATTTT
TRBD2	TRBV29-1	TRBJ2-2	-	CSALSAGGVTGELFF	TGCAGCGCCTTATCAGCGGGAGGGGTCACCGGGGAGCTGTTTTTT
TRBD1	TRBV4-2	TRBJ2-3	-	CASSQDVLDRSADTQYF	TGTGCCAGCAGCCAAGATGTCCTGGACAGGTCGGCAGATACGCAGTATTTT
-	TRBV2	TRBJ1-3	few	CASRKGSSGNTIYF	TGTGCCAGCAGAAAGGGGAGCTCTGGAAACACCATATATTTT
-	TRBV6-5	TRBJ2-3	few	CASSYKRPDTQYF	TGTGCCAGCAGTTACAAGCGACCAGATACGCAGTATTTT
-	TRBV7-2	TRBJ2-3	-	CASSLDENTQYF	TGTGCCAGCAGCTTAGATGAAAATACGCAGTATTTT
TRBD1	TRBV5-8	TRBJ1-5	once	CASSTTGLTGQPQHF	TGTGCCAGCAGCACGACAGGGTTGACGGGTCAGCCCCAGCATTTT
TRBD1	TRBV18	TRBJ2-6	-	CASSPLPRDRLFSGANVLTF	TGTGCCAGCTCACCTCTACCCCGGGACAGGCTATTCTCTGGGGCCAACGTCCTGACTTTC